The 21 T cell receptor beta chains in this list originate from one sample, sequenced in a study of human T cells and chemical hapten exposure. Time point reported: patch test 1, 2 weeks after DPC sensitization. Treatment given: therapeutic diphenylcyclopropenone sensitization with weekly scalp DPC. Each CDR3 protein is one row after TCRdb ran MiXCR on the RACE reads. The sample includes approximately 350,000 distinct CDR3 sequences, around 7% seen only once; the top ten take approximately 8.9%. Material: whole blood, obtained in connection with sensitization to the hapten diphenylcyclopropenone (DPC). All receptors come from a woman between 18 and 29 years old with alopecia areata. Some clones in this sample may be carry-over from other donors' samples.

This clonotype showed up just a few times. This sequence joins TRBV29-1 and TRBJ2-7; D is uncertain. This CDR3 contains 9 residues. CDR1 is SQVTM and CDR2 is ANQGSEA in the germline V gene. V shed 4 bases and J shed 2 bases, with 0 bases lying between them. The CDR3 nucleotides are TGCAGCGTTGCCTACGAGCAGTACTTC. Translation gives CSVAYEQYF.

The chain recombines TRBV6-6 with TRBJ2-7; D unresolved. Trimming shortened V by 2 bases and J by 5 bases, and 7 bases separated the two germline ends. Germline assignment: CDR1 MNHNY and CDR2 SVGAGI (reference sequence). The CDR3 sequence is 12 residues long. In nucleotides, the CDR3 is TGTGCCAGCAGTTACGTGGGAAACGAGCAGTACTTC. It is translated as CASSYVGNEQYF.

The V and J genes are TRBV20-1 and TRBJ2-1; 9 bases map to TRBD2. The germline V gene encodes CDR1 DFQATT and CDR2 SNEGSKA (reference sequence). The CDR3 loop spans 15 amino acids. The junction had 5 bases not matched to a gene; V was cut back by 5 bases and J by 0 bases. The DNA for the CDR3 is TGCAGTGCTCTTCTAGCGGGGAGCTCCTACAATGAGCAGTTCTTC. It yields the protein CSALLAGSSYNEQFF.

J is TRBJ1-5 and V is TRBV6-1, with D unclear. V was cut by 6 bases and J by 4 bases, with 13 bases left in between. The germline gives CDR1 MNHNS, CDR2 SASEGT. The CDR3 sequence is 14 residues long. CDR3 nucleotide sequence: TGTGCCAGCAGCGGTGACGGAACAAATCAGCCCCAGCATTTT. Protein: CASSGDGTNQPQHF.

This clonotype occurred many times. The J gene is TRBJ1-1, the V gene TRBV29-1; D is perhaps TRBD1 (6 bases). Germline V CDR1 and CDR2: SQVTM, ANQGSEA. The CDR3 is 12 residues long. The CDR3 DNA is TGCGCTTACAGGGTTTTAAACACTGAAGCTTTCTTT. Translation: CAYRVLNTEAFF.

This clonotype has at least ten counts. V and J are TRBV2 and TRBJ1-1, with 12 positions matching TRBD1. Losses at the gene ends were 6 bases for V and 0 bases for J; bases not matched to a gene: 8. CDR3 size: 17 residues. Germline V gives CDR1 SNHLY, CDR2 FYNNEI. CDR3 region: CASSPGTGGGMNTEAFF. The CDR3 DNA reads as TGTGCCAGCAGCCCCGGGACAGGGGGCGGGATGAACACTGAAGCTTTCTTT.

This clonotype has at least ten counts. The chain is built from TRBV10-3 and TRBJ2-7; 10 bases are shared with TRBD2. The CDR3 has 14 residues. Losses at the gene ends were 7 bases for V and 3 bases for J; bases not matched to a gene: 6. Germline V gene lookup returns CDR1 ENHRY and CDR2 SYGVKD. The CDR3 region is CAIKGLAGDYEQYF. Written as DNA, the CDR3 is TGTGCCATCAAAGGCCTAGCGGGGGACTACGAGCAGTACTTC.

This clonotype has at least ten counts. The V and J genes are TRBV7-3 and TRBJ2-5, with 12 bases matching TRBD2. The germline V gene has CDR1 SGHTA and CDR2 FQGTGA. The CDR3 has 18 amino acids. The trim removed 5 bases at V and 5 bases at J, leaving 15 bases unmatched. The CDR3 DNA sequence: TGTGCCAGCAGCGTCACCCCGAAACTAGCGGGGGGTTTTGAGACCCAGTACTTC. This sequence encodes CASSVTPKLAGGFETQYF.

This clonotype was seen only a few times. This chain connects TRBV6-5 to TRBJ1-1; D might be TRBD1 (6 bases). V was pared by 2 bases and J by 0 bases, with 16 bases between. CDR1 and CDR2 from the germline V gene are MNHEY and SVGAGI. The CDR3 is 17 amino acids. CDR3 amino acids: CASSYGGAQILNTEAFF. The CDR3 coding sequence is TGTGCCAGCAGTTACGGGGGGGCTCAAATCCTGAACACTGAAGCTTTCTTT.

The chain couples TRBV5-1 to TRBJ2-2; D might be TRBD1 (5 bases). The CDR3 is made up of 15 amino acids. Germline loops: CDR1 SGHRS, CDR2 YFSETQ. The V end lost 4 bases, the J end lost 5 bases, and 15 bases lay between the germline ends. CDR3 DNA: TGCGCCAGCAGCCCGGTACAGGCGACGACCGGGGAGCTGTTTTTT. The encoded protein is CASSPVQATTGELFF.

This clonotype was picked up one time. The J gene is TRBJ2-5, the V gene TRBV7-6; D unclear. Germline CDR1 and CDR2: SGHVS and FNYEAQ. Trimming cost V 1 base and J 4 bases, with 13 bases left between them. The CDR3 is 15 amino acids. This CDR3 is CASSLGVRTGETQYF. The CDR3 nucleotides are TGTGCCAGCAGCTTAGGTGTAAGGACCGGAGAGACCCAGTACTTC.

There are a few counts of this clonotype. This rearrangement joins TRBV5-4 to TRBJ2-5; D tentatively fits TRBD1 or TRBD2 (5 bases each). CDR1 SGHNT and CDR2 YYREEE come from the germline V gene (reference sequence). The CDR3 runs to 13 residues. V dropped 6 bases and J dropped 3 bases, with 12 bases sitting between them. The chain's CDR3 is CASTLRGEETQYF. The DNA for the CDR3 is TGTGCCAGCACCCTAAGGGGAGAAGAGACCCAGTACTTC.

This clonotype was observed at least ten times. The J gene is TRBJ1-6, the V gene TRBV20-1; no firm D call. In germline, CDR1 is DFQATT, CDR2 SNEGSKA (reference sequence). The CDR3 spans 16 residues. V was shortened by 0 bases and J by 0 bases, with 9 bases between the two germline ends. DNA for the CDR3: TGCAGTGCTAGAGAGTTGGAGAGCTCCTATAATTCACCCCTCCACTTT. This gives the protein CSARELESSYNSPLHF.

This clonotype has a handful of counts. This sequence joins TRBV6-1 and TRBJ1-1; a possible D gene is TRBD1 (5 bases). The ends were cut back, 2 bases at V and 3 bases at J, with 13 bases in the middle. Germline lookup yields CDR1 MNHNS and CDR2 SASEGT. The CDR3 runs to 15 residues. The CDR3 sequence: CASSEQGGFYTEAFF. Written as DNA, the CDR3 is TGTGCCAGCAGTGAACAGGGAGGGTTTTACACTGAAGCTTTCTTT.

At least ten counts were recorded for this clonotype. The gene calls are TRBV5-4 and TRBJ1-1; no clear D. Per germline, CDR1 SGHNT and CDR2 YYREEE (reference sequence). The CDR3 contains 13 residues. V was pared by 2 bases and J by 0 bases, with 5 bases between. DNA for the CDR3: TGTGCCAGCAGCTTAGAGTTGAACACTGAAGCTTTCTTT. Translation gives CASSLELNTEAFF.

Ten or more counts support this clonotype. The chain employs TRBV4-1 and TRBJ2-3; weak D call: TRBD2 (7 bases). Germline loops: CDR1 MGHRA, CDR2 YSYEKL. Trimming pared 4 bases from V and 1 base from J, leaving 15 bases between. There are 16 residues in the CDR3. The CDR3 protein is CASSRGGLLGTDTQYF. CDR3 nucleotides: TGCGCCAGCAGCCGGGGGGGCCTCCTAGGCACAGATACGCAGTATTTT.

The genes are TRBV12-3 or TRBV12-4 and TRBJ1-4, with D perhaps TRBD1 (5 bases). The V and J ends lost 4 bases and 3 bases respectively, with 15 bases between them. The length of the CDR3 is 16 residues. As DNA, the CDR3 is TGTGCCAGCAGTTCGGGCCGGGACCCAGCTAATGAAAAACTGTTTTTT. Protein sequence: CASSSGRDPANEKLFF.

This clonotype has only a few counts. The DNA of the CDR3 is TGTGCCAGCAGATCTCCCCGGGAGACGACGGGGAAAAGCTCCTACAATGAGCAGTTCTTC. This codes for CASRSPRETTGKSSYNEQFF. V and J are TRBV2 and TRBJ2-1; a possible D gene is TRBD2 (6 bases). The CDR3 length is 20 residues. Trimming took 6 bases from V and 0 from J, leaving 27 bases between them. Per germline, CDR1 SNHLY and CDR2 FYNNEI.

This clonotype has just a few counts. The CDR3 protein is CSARVRAGDTIYF. DNA of the CDR3: TGCAGTGCTAGAGTAAGAGCGGGGGACACCATATATTTT. The chain links TRBV20-1 to TRBJ1-3; TRBD1 might be the D (5 bases). Per the germline V gene, CDR1 is DFQATT and CDR2 is SNEGSKA (reference sequence). V dropped 1 base and J dropped 8 bases, with 12 bases sitting between them. This CDR3 comprises 13 residues.

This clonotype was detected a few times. In DNA, the CDR3 is TGTGCCAGCACCTACCCCCCGGGGAACACTGAAGCTTTCTTT. Protein sequence: CASTYPPGNTEAFF. V and J are TRBV28 and TRBJ1-1; D remains ambiguous. The CDR3 runs 14 residues. The V gene's germline CDR1 is MDHEN and CDR2 SYDVKM. Trimming removed 7 bases at V and 1 base at J, with 13 bases between.

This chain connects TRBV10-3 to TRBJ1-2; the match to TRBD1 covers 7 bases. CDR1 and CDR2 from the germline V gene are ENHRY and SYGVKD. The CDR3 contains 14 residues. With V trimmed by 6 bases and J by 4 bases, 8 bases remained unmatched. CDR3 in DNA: TGTGCCATCAGCCAAGGACAGGAGCCCTATGGCTACACCTTC. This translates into CAISQGQEPYGYTF.